A single sample gave rise to the 19 T cell receptor beta chains below, sequenced in a study of CD8+CD57+ T cells in acquired aplastic anemia. TCR beta VDJ and CDR3 profiling used genomic DNA as template. TCRdb processed the reads anew with MiXCR; each CDR3 protein has one entry. Here the sample spans 150,000 to 200,000 distinct CDR3 sequences, around 50% being singletons. CD8+CD57+ cell expansion had been shown by flow cytometry in patients chosen for sequencing. The sample comprised sorted CD4+, CD8+, or CD8+CD57+ T cells (not recorded which) from PBMCs. The receptor source for this set is a human donor with aplastic anemia.

The chain combines TRBV10-3 with TRBJ2-7, with 8 bases lining up with TRBD1. CDR3 length: 16 amino acids. Losses at the gene ends were 1 base for V and 3 bases for J; bases not matched to a gene: 8. Germline V lookup: CDR1 ENHRY, CDR2 SYGVKD. DNA for the CDR3: TGTGCCATCAGTGAGTACGAGACAGGGGTAGGCTACGAGCAGTACTTC. This encodes CAISEYETGVGYEQYF.

This clonotype was counted once. The chain uses TRBV12-3 or TRBV12-4 and TRBJ2-7; TRBD2 aligns across 7 bases. The CDR3 extends over 12 amino acids. Losses at the gene ends were 8 bases for V and 4 bases for J; bases not matched to a gene: 5. The CDR3 reads CASQRGGYEQYF. The CDR3, as DNA: TGTGCCAGCCAGCGGGGAGGGTACGAGCAGTACTTC.

Turning to this clonotype: A much bigger clone sits one base away, suggesting this may be a read error. The rearrangement links TRBV12-5 to TRBJ2-1, with 10 nucleotides matching TRBD2. The germline V gene has CDR1 LGHNT and CDR2 FRNRAP. The trim removed 4 bases at V and 8 bases at J, leaving 5 bases unmatched. The CDR3 is 14 residues long. CDR3 region: CASGSLAGVDEQFF. DNA of the CDR3: TGTGCTAGTGGTTCCCTAGCGGGAGTGGATGAGCAGTTCTTC.

J is TRBJ2-3 and V is TRBV20-1; D perhaps matches TRBD2 (5 bases). Germline CDR1 DFQATT, CDR2 SNEGSKA (reference sequence). The CDR3 has 12 amino acids. V lost 4 bases, J lost 8 bases, and 13 bases lay in between. The CDR3 nucleotides read TGCAGTGCTATGGGGAAGGCGGGTACGCAGTATTTT. As protein: CSAMGKAGTQYF.

J is TRBJ1-3 and V is TRBV7-2; 7 nucleotides line up with TRBD1. The V gene's germline CDR1 is SGHTA and CDR2 FQGNSA. This CDR3 contains 14 residues. Trimming cost V 4 bases and J 0 bases; bases outside gene matches: 0. CDR3 protein: CASSWDSSGNTIYF. In DNA form, the CDR3 reads TGTGCCAGCAGCTGGGACAGCTCTGGAAACACCATATATTTT.

V gene TRBV9 combines with J gene TRBJ1-4; a possible D gene is TRBD1 (5 bases). With 7 bases removed from V and 8 bases from J, the gap between germline ends came to 24 bases. In germline, CDR1 is SGDLS, CDR2 YYNGEE. The CDR3 totals 16 residues. DNA for the CDR3: TGTGCCAGCGGCGGAAGACAGAATAGCAATAAAGAAAAACTGTTTTTT. This translates into CASGGRQNSNKEKLFF.

This clonotype has a handful of counts. The J gene is TRBJ2-6, the V gene TRBV10-2; D gene uncertain. The germline V gene has CDR1 WSHSY and CDR2 SAAADI. The CDR3 is 14 residues long. V was cut by 6 bases and J by 0 bases, with 6 bases left in between. CDR3 nucleotides: TGCGCCAGCAGCCCGGGCTCTGGGGCCAACGTCCTGACTTTC. Its protein product is CASSPGSGANVLTF.

The rearrangement joins TRBV20-1 to TRBJ2-7; 16 nucleotides match TRBD2. The V gene end was trimmed by 3 bases and the J gene end by 2 bases; junction bases not matched to a gene: 7. The CDR3 covers 17 residues. Looked up from germline, CDR1 is DFQATT and CDR2 is SNEGSKA (reference sequence). CDR3: CSARGLAGGRPAYEQYF. Here the CDR3 DNA reads TGCAGTGCTAGGGGACTAGCGGGAGGGCGTCCCGCCTACGAGCAGTACTTC.

This clonotype was seen repeatedly, ten times or more. The chain links TRBV9 to TRBJ2-2, with D possibly matching TRBD2 (5 bases). The germline CDR1 and CDR2 sequences are SGDLS and YYNGEE. The CDR3 runs 14 residues. V was shortened by 3 bases and J by 0 bases, with 6 bases between the two germline ends. In DNA, the CDR3 is TGTGCCAGCAGCGCTAGCTCGAACACCGGGGAGCTGTTTTTT. Its translation: CASSASSNTGELFF. The variable domain in full, completed from reference TRBV9 and TRBJ2-2, reads DSGVTQTPKHLITATGQRVTLRCSPRSGDLSVYWYQQSLDQGLQFLIQYYNGEERAKGNILERFSAQQFPDLHSELNLSSLELGDSALYFCASSASSNTGELFFGEGSRLTVL.

CDR3 loop: CSASQRETQYF. The CDR3 DNA sequence: TGCAGTGCTAGTCAACGGGAGACCCAGTACTTC. J is TRBJ2-5 and V is TRBV20-1; D is ambiguous. Trimming shortened V by 3 bases and J by 5 bases, and 7 bases separated the two germline ends. Germline loops: CDR1 DFQATT, CDR2 SNEGSKA (reference sequence). CDR3 length equals 11 residues.

Only a few counts were recorded for this clonotype. The V gene is TRBV10-3, the J gene TRBJ1-6; TRBD1 matches 9 bases. The CDR3 has 15 amino acids. J lost 10 bases, V lost 6 bases, and 10 bases had no gene match. Germline assignment: CDR1 ENHRY and CDR2 SYGVKD. CDR3 sequence reads: CAISQDRGLESPLHF. The CDR3 nucleotides read TGTGCCATCAGCCAAGACAGGGGGTTAGAATCACCCCTCCACTTT.

This clonotype was found many times. In DNA, the CDR3 is TGCAGTGCTAGAGACCGGACGGGCAATCAGCCCCAGCATTTT. It codes for CSARDRTGNQPQHF. This rearrangement joins TRBV20-1 to TRBJ1-5; no definite D call. Trimming took off 0 bases at V and 2 bases at J, with 8 bases between the two ends. Germline CDR1 and CDR2: DFQATT and SNEGSKA (reference sequence). This CDR3 comprises 14 residues.

The rearrangement joins TRBV20-1 to TRBJ2-7, with D hard to call. The CDR3 has 15 residues. Trimming removed 0 bases at V and 2 bases at J, with 14 bases between. Per germline, CDR1 DFQATT and CDR2 SNEGSKA (reference sequence). CDR3 in DNA: TGCAGTGCTAGAGATGTCAGAGGCGAAACCTACGAGCAGTACTTC. This codes for CSARDVRGETYEQYF.

This CDR3 reads CASEGGSYYGYTF. DNA of the CDR3: TGTGCCAGCGAGGGCGGCAGCTACTATGGCTACACCTTC. The genes are TRBV2 and TRBJ1-2; D remains unclear. The CDR3 totals 13 residues. Germline V gene data show CDR1 as SNHLY and CDR2 as FYNNEI. V was trimmed by 8 bases and J by 3 bases, leaving 13 bases between them.

The gene calls are TRBV20-1 and TRBJ2-7; TRBD2 matches at 7 bases. After removal of 4 bases from V and 6 bases from J, the junction contained 6 bases not matched to a gene. CDR3 size: 12 residues. Looked up from germline, CDR1 is DFQATT and CDR2 is SNEGSKA (reference sequence). The CDR3 reads CSAIAGEGEQYF. The CDR3 DNA reads TGCAGTGCTATCGCGGGGGAGGGCGAGCAGTACTTC.

This clonotype occurred many times. The J gene is TRBJ2-7, the V gene TRBV10-2; D remains unclear. The CDR3 is 14 residues long. Per the germline V gene, CDR1 is WSHSY and CDR2 is SAAADI. V lost 0 bases and J lost 2, with 8 bases in between. The CDR3 protein is CASSESLGTYEQYF. Here the CDR3 DNA reads TGCGCCAGCAGTGAGTCGTTGGGGACCTACGAGCAGTACTTC.

On this clonotype: One end of the junction fails to match germline, which may point to a read error. The chain links TRBV7-9 to TRBJ2-7; TRBD1 matches at 10 bases. CDR1 is SEHNR, CDR2 FQNEAQ, per germline (reference sequence). This CDR3 region has 14 residues. For the CDR3, the DNA is TGTGCCAGCAGCCTGGGACAGGGGTTCTACGAGCGGTACTTC. Translating gives CASSLGQGFYERYF.

There are many counts of this clonotype. V gene TRBV6-2 or TRBV6-3 combines with J gene TRBJ2-7; D gene unclear. The CDR3 sequence is 15 residues long. V was trimmed by 7 bases and J by 1 base, leaving 17 bases between them. Per the germline V gene, CDR1 is MNHEY and CDR2 is SVGEGT. The DNA of the CDR3 is TGTGCCAGCATTGAACAGAGCCACGGGTCCTACGAGCAGTACTTC. It codes for CASIEQSHGSYEQYF.

This clonotype was observed a handful of times. The chain is built from TRBV4-2 and TRBJ2-1, with 11 bases matching TRBD2. The junction had 7 bases not matched to a gene; V was cut back by 4 bases and J by 8 bases. CDR1 and CDR2 from the germline V gene are LGHNA and YNFKEQ. The CDR3 loop spans 15 amino acids. The CDR3 protein is CASSPLAGGLDEQFF. The CDR3, as DNA: TGTGCCAGCAGCCCCCTAGCGGGAGGACTGGATGAGCAGTTCTTC.